This TCR beta chain was found in a study of blood T cell repertoires in COVID-19. The overall study: Italy, Spain and the United States were the sources of the convalescent and acute COVID-19 samples. Sources were T cells, B-cell-depleted T cells, or PBMCs; the material itself was cDNA or gDNA.

The CDR3 sequence is 16 residues long. Germline V gene lookup returns CDR1 LGHDT and CDR2 YNNKEL (reference sequence). V lost 2 bases and J 9 bases, leaving 21 bases between the germline ends. Authors' data handling: Reference gene primer amplification gave nucleated cell count estimates. Clones were sequenced by immunoSEQ multiplex PCR, and TCRdb holds only the in-frame ones, with some missing. V and J calls and clone size follow that table, whereas D and trimming were derived from the DNA. The repertoire holds approximately 30,000 clones, with over 85% as singletons. The rearrangement links TRBV3-1 (or the pseudogene TRBV3-2) to TRBJ2-3, with D possibly TRBD1 on 6 matching bases. Sequencing was carried out using peripheral blood. The source of this sequence is a human donor in a cohort sampled during active COVID-19. CDR3 DNA sequence: TGTGCCAGCAGCCAAAATTTACCAGGGGCCTTGGACACGCAGTATTTT. Translated: CASSQNLPGALDTQYF.